This T cell receptor beta chain was documented in a study of blood T cell repertoires in COVID-19. The CDR3 covers 19 residues. Study processing details: Amplified reference gene primers provided the basis for estimating nucleated cell counts. TCRdb keeps only in-frame clones here, not all; method: immunoSEQ multiplex PCR. V, J and clone size are those of that table, while D and trimming were read from the DNA. The data show approximately 160,000 clones, with over 90% seen just once and 1.5% to 2.5% held by the top ten. This clone was observed a handful of times. The receptor's source is a woman in her fifties or sixties with COVID-19, enrolled during active disease. Material: peripheral blood. This sequence joins TRBV21-1 and TRBJ1-3; no check of the table's D call, TRBD1, against the DNA was made. TRBV21-1 counts as a pseudogene. CDR3 in DNA: TGTGCCAGCAGCCAACTTCTAACAGGGGGACCCCTCTCTGGAAACACCATATATTTT. Encoded protein: CASSQLLTGGPLSGNTIYF.